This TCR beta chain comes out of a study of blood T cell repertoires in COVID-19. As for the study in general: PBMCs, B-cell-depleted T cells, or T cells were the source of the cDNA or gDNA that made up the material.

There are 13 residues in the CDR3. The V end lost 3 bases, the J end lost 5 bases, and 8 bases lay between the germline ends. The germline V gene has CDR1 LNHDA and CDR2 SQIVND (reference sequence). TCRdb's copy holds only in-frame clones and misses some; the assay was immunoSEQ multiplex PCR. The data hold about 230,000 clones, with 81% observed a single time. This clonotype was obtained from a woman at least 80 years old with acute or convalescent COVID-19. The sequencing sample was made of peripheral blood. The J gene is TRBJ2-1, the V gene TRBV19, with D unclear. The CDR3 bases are TGTGCCAGTAGTATGGGCAGTCACAATGAGCAGTTCTTC. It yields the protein CASSMGSHNEQFF.